The source of this T cell receptor beta chain is a study of molecular identifiers for immune sequencing clone quantification. A CD8+CD4-CCR7+CD45RA+ phenotype served as the sorting definition for naive CD8 T cells. Study outcomes and limitations: Clones that had above 20 RNA copies took up over 97% of effector molecules but under 1% in naive cells.

Previously published methods and listed TCR primers were used for the bulk TCR libraries. TCRdb passed the PCR reads through MiXCR, listing each CDR3 protein once. Seen here are under 650,000 distinct CDR3 sequences, 20% observed once, and the top ten hold roughly 0.85%. The germline V gene has CDR1 MNHEY and CDR2 SMNVEV (reference sequence). The CDR3 runs to 13 residues. V was trimmed by 6 bases and J by 7 bases, leaving 15 bases between them. Points on this clonotype: The target antigen is unknown.

This sequence was found in a human donor in good health. Some libraries in this study had Jurkat cell RNA spiked in. The chain recombines TRBV27 with TRBJ1-1; possible D gene TRBD1, 5 bases. Sequenced material: naive CD8+ T cells from blood, with Jurkat cell RNA spiked in. Subset denoted: FACS-sorted CD8+CD4-CCR7+CD45RA+ naive T cells. CDR3 protein: CASSKTGGLEAFF. The CDR3, as DNA: TGTGCCAGCAGCAAGACCGGGGGACTTGAAGCTTTCTTT.